This T cell receptor (beta chain) originates from a study of blood T cell repertoires in COVID-19. Across the study: The study drew acute and convalescent COVID-19 samples from the United States, Italy and Spain. PBMCs, B-cell-depleted T cells, or T cells were the source of the cDNA or gDNA that made up the material.

The sample holds one count of this clone. Trimming shortened V by 0 bases and J by 4 bases, and 12 bases separated the two germline ends. CDR3 length: 16 residues. Germline CDR1 reads SNHLY; CDR2 reads FYNNEI. In the authors' workflow: For nucleated cells, counts were estimated from reference gene primer amplification. TCRdb's copy holds only in-frame clones and misses some; the assay was immunoSEQ multiplex PCR. D and trimming were read from the DNA, whereas the V and J calls and clone size are those reported in that table. The data contain about 66,000 clones, approximately 90% of them singletons. The sequenced sample consisted of peripheral blood. This chain joins TRBV2 and TRBJ2-2, with a possible D match to TRBD2 (6 bases). The sequence was obtained from a man between 65 and 79 years old with acute or convalescent COVID-19. Written as DNA, the CDR3 is TGTGCCAGCAGTGAAGCCGGGAGAATAACCACCGGGGAGCTGTTTTTT. It codes for CASSEAGRITTGELFF.